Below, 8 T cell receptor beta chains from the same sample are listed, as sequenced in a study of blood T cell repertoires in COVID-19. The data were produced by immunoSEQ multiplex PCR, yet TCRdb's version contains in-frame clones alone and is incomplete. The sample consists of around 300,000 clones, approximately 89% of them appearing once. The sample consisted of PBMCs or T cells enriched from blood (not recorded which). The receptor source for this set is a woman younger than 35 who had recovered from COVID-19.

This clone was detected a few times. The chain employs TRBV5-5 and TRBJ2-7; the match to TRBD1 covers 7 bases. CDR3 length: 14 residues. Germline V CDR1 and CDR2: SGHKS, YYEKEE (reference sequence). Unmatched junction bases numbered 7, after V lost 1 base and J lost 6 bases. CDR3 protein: CASSLMQGVGEQYF. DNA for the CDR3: TGTGCCAGCAGCTTGATGCAGGGGGTAGGCGAGCAGTACTTC.

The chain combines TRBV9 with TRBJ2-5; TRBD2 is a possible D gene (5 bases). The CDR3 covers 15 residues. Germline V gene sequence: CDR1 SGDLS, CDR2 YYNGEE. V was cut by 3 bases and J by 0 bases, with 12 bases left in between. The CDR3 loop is CASSGWAGDQETQYF. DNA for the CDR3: TGTGCCAGCAGCGGTTGGGCGGGCGACCAAGAGACCCAGTACTTC.

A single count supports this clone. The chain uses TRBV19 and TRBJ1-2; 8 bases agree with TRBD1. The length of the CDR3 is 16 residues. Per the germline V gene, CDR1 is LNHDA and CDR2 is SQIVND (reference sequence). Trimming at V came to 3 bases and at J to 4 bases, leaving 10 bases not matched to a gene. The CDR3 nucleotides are TGTGCCAGTAGTATGGGACAGGAGATTCGGGGCTATGGCTACACCTTC. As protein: CASSMGQEIRGYGYTF.

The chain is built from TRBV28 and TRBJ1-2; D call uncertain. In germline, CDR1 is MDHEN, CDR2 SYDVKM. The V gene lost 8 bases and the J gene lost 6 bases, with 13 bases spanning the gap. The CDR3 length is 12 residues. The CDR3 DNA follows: TGTGCCAGCTATCGGGGTCTGAATGGCTACACCTTC. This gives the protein CASYRGLNGYTF.

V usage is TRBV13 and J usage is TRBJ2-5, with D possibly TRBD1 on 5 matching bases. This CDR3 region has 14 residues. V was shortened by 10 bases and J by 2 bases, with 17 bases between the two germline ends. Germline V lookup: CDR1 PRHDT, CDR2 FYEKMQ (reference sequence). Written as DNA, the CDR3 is TGTGCCACCAAACCCTGGACACAGCAAGAGACCCAGTACTTC. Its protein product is CATKPWTQQETQYF.

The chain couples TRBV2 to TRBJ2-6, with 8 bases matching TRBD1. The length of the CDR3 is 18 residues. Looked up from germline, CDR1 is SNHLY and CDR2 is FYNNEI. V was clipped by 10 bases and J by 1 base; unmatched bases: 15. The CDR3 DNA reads TGTGCCACCCAGCTATGGACAGGGATGAAGTCTGGGGCCAACGTCCTGACTTTC. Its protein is CATQLWTGMKSGANVLTF.

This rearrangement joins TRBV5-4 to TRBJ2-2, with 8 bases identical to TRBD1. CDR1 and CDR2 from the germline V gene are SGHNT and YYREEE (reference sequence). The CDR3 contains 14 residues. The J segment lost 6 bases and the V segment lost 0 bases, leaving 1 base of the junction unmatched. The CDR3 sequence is CASSLEQGAGELFF. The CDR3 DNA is TGTGCCAGCAGCTTGGAACAGGGGGCCGGGGAGCTGTTTTTT.

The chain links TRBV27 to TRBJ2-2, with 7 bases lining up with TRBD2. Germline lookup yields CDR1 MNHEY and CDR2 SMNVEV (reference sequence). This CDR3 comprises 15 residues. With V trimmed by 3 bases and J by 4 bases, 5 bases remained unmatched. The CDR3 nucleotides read TGTGCCAGCAGTTTTCGAGGGAGGGCCACCGGGGAGCTGTTTTTT. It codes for CASSFRGRATGELFF.